This TCR beta chain was sequenced in a study of regulatory T cells in long-lasting Graves disease. Time point given: newly diagnosed GD, antithyroid drugs for less than 3 months. Following extraction of RNA from PBMCs, that RNA was used to make the TCR library. Combining iRepertoire HTBI primers with Arm-PCR of CDR3 regions, the authors built TCR beta libraries. A single record per CDR3 protein comes from TCRdb applying MiXCR to the multiplex PCR reads. There are approximately 230,000 distinct CDR3 sequences in the sample; around 20% occur only once, and 22% lies in the top ten. This clonotype turned up a few times. The receptor comes from a female donor with Graves disease. This specimen was peripheral blood mononuclear cells (PBMCs), taken at new diagnosis, from a patient treated with antithyroid drugs.

CDR3: CASSGGLAGKNIQYF. The CDR3 nucleotides are TGTGCCAGCAGTGGTGGACTAGCGGGCAAAAACATTCAGTACTTC. This sequence joins TRBV28 and TRBJ2-4; 11 bases are shared with TRBD2. Germline V CDR1 and CDR2: MDHEN, SYDVKM. J gave up 3 bases and V 5 bases, and 3 bases lay outside the gene matches. This CDR3 region has 15 residues.